This record covers a single T cell receptor beta chain. This entry belongs to a study of blood T cell repertoires in COVID-19. The wider study: Donors in the United States, Italy and Spain gave samples during acute or convalescent COVID-19. T cells, B-cell-depleted T cells, or PBMCs provided the cDNA or gDNA that served as material.

The table came from immunoSEQ multiplex PCR; TCRdb's copy has only in-frame clones and leaves some out. This sample has some 270,000 clones, with 84% found just once. The V gene's germline CDR1 is SGDLS and CDR2 YYNGEE. This CDR3 spans 15 amino acids. V dropped 2 bases and J dropped 1 base, with 13 bases sitting between them. Sequences were obtained from peripheral blood. This receptor was taken from a woman in her forties who had recovered from COVID-19. The gene calls are TRBV9 and TRBJ2-7, with TRBD1 as a possible D gene (6 bases). Here the CDR3 reads CASSVTGQSSYEQYF. The CDR3 DNA follows: TGTGCCAGCAGCGTGACAGGACAGTCTTCCTACGAGCAGTACTTC.